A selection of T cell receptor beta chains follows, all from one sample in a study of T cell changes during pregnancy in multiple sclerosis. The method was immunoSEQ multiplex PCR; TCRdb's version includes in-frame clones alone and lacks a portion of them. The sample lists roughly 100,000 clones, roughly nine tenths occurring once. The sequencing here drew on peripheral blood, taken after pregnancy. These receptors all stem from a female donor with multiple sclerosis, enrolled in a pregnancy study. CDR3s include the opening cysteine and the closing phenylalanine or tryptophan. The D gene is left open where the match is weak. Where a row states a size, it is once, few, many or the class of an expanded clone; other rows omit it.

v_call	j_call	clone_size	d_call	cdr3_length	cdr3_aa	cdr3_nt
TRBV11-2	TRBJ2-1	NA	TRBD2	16	CASSVRLAGEGNEQFF	TGTGCCAGCAGCGTCAGACTAGCGGGGGAAGGAAATGAGCAGTTCTTC
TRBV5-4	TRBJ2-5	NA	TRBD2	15	CASSLRLAGQETQYF	TGTGCCAGCAGCTTGAGGCTAGCGGGCCAAGAGACCCAGTACTTC
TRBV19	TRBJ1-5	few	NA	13	CASLGYGNQPQHF	TGTGCCAGCCTCGGTTATGGCAATCAGCCCCAGCATTTT
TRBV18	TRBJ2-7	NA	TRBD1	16	CASSPPGGRSAYEQYF	TGTGCCAGCTCACCCCCAGGGGGCAGGTCGGCCTACGAGCAGTACTTC
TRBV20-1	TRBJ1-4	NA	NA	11	CSATGYEKLFF	TGCAGTGCTACAGGGTATGAAAAACTGTTTTTT
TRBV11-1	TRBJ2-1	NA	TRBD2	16	CASRRSGTLSYNEQFF	TGTGCCAGCAGACGAAGCGGGACCCTCTCCTACAATGAGCAGTTCTTC
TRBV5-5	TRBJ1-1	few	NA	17	CASSSDRGEPMNTEAFF	TGTGCCAGCAGCTCCGACCGAGGTGAACCTATGAACACTGAAGCTTTCTTT
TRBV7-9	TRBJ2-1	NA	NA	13	CASSSLKGNEQFF	TGTGCCAGCAGCTCGCTGAAGGGGAATGAGCAGTTCTTC
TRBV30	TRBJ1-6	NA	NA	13	CAWSGFRESPLHF	TGTGCCTGGTCAGGCTTTAGAGAATCACCCCTCCACTTT
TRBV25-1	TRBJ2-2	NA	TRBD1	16	CASSGRQGVATGELFF	TGTGCCAGCAGTGGCCGACAGGGGGTCGCAACCGGGGAGCTGTTTTTT
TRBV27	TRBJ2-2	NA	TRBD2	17	CASSFRVAGGFTGELFF	TGTGCCAGCAGTTTTAGGGTAGCGGGAGGATTTACCGGGGAGCTGTTTTTT
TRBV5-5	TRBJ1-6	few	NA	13	CASSLGLNSPLHF	TGTGCCAGCAGCTTGGGACTGAATTCACCCCTCCACTTT
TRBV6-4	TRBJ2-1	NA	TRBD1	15	CASSGTGQGINEQFF	TGTGCCAGCAGTGGGACGGGACAGGGTATTAATGAGCAGTTCTTC
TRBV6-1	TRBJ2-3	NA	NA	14	CATSRTGTTDTQYF	TGTGCTACCAGTCGTACAGGGACCACAGATACGCAGTATTTT
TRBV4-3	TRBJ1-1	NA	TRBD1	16	CASSQDRNRGNTEAFF	TGCGCCAGCAGCCAAGATCGAAACAGGGGGAACACTGAAGCTTTCTTT
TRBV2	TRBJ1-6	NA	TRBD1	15	CASSGQGVRNSPLHF	TGTGCCAGCTCGGGACAGGGGGTTAGAAATTCACCCCTCCACTTT
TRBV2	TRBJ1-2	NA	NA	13	CASRVTDNYGYTF	TGTGCCAGCAGAGTGACAGACAACTATGGCTACACCTTC
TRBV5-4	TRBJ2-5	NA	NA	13	CASSLRAGETQYF	TGTGCCAGCAGCCTCAGGGCCGGGGAGACCCAGTACTTC
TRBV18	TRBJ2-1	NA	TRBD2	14	CASSPVAGGGEQFF	TGTGCCAGCTCGCCCGTAGCGGGAGGGGGTGAGCAGTTCTTC
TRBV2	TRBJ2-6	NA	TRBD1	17	CARTTGTGGPGANVLTF	TGTGCCAGAACTACCGGGACAGGGGGACCCGGGGCCAACGTCCTGACTTTC
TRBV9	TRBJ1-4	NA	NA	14	CASSPRSGQEKLFF	TGTGCCAGCAGCCCGAGATCGGGTCAGGAAAAACTGTTTTTT
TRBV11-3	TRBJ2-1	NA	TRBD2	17	CASSPGAGLAGSNEQFF	TGTGCCAGCAGTCCCGGAGCGGGACTAGCGGGGTCCAATGAGCAGTTCTTC
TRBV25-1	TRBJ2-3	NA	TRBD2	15	CASSSGDRSADTQYF	TGTGCCAGCAGCAGCGGGGACCGCTCGGCAGATACGCAGTATTTT
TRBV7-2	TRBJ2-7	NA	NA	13	CASSLDFTNEQYF	TGTGCCAGCAGCTTAGATTTTACAAACGAGCAGTACTTC
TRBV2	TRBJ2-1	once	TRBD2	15	CAIRRGGGSYNEQFF	TGTGCCATCAGGCGTGGCGGGGGCTCCTACAATGAGCAGTTCTTC
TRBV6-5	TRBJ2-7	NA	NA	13	CASVGPVGYEQYF	TGTGCCAGCGTGGGGCCCGTCGGCTACGAGCAGTACTTC
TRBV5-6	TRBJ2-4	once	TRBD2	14	CASSLGGGENIQYF	TGTGCCAGCAGCTTGGGGGGAGGGGAAAACATTCAGTACTTC
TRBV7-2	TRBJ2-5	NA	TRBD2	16	CASSLGLAGGRETQYF	TGTGCCAGCAGCTTGGGACTAGCGGGGGGGCGAGAGACCCAGTACTTC
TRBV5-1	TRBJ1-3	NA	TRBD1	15	CASSPGTGAGNTIYF	TGCGCCAGCAGCCCCGGGACAGGCGCTGGAAACACCATATATTTT
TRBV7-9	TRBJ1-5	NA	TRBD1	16	CASSAGGPLSNQPQHF	TGTGCCAGCAGCGCAGGGGGACCGTTAAGCAATCAGCCCCAGCATTTT
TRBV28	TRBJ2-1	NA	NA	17	CASSLSQGGGPSGEQFF	TGTGCCAGCAGTCTCTCCCAAGGGGGAGGGCCGTCTGGTGAGCAGTTCTTC
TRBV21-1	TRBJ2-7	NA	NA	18	CASSIGDRGSLNSYEQYF	TGTGCCAGCAGCATTGGGGACAGGGGGAGCCTAAACTCCTACGAGCAGTACTTC
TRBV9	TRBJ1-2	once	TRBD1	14	CASSAQGPNYGYTF	TGTGCCAGCAGCGCACAGGGGCCTAACTATGGCTACACCTTC
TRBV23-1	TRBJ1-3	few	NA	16	CASSYSRASSGNTIYF	TGCGCCAGCAGTTACAGCAGGGCATCCTCTGGAAACACCATATATTTT
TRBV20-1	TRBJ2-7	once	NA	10	CSASSYEQYF	TGCAGTGCTAGTAGTTACGAGCAGTACTTC